Shown below are 23 T cell receptor beta chains from a single sample sequenced in a study of T-cell memory formation after mild COVID-19. In TCRdb, the 5' RACE reads were re-called with MiXCR into one record per CDR3 protein. The table has about 360,000 distinct CDR3 sequences, 10% to 15% seen once. Sequences were obtained from PBMCs or a T cell subset sorted from them (not recorded which). The receptor set was obtained from a man between 18 and 35 years old who had mild COVID-19 (a few samples of this study predate the infection). Cell type and time point are not known.

This clonotype turned up a few times. The chain couples TRBV4-3 to TRBJ2-2; the D is unclear. The CDR3 runs 14 residues. The ends were cut back, 1 base at V and 6 bases at J, with 9 bases in the middle. Germline V gene sequence: CDR1 LGHNA, CDR2 YSLEER. CDR3 nucleotide sequence: TGCGCCAGCAGCCAAGGTTTTTCACCCGGGGAGCTGTTTTTT. Amino acid sequence: CASSQGFSPGELFF.

The chain links TRBV13 to TRBJ2-3; 9 bases match TRBD2. Germline CDR1 PRHDT, CDR2 FYEKMQ (reference sequence). Unmatched junction bases numbered 13, after V lost 5 bases and J lost 4 bases. The CDR3 runs to 17 residues. The CDR3 sequence: CASSPEGSGGPADTQYF. In nucleotides, the CDR3 is TGTGCCAGCAGCCCCGAGGGGAGCGGGGGGCCGGCAGATACGCAGTATTTT.

This clonotype was observed a few times. CDR3 in amino acids: CASSLGPLDSTQYF. The DNA of the CDR3 is TGTGCCAGCAGCTTAGGACCCCTCGACTCGACCCAGTACTTC. V and J are TRBV7-2 and TRBJ2-5; D ambiguous. V lost 1 base, J lost 7 bases, and 13 bases lay in between. The CDR3 consists of 14 residues. CDR1 is SGHTA and CDR2 is FQGNSA in the germline V gene.

This clonotype occurred many times. The V and J genes are TRBV28 and TRBJ2-6, with TRBD1 matching 7 bases. CDR1 is MDHEN, CDR2 SYDVKM, per germline. Germline trimming cut 2 bases from V and 1 base from J; bases unmatched to any gene: 11. The CDR3 spans 19 residues. This CDR3 is CASSLIYQGEGSGANVLTF. CDR3 coding DNA: TGTGCCAGCAGTTTAATTTATCAGGGGGAAGGATCTGGGGCCAACGTCCTGACTTTC.

This rearrangement joins TRBV28 to TRBJ1-1; D is unclear. V gave up 10 bases and J gave up 1 base, with 13 bases separating them. Looked up from germline, CDR1 is MDHEN and CDR2 is SYDVKM. The CDR3 runs 13 residues. CDR3 in amino acids: CATELFGNTEAFF. CDR3 sequence (DNA): TGTGCCACCGAGCTTTTCGGGAACACTGAAGCTTTCTTT.

A few counts support this clonotype. J is TRBJ2-4 and V is TRBV5-1; maybe TRBD1 (6 bases). The length of the CDR3 is 15 residues. Germline V gene sequence: CDR1 SGHRS, CDR2 YFSETQ. Trimming left V 4 bases short and J 6 bases short, with 17 bases between. CDR3 sequence (DNA): TGCGCCAGCAGCGTAAACAGGGTTGGAGGAAACATTCAGTACTTC. Encoded protein: CASSVNRVGGNIQYF.

The sample holds many counts of this clonotype. A junction end diverges from the germline sequence, so it may reflect a read error. The chain recombines TRBV7-2 with TRBJ2-3, with D perhaps being TRBD1 or TRBD2 (6 bases each). Germline V CDR1 and CDR2: SGHTA, FQGNSA. This CDR3 contains 14 residues. DNA of the CDR3: TGCGCCAGCAGCTTCGGGGGCAGCACAGATACGCAGTATTTT. It yields the protein CASSFGGSTDTQYF.

This sequence joins TRBV7-9 and TRBJ1-4; TRBD1 is a possible D gene (5 bases). V lost 3 bases, J lost 6 bases, and 11 bases lay in between. CDR1 and CDR2 (germline): SEHNR, FQNEAQ (reference sequence). The CDR3 runs to 14 residues. The CDR3 here is CASSFTGGDEKLFF. The CDR3 DNA is TGTGCCAGCAGCTTCACGGGGGGGGATGAAAAACTGTTTTTT. The full variable domain, with the rest looked up from reference TRBV7-9 and TRBJ1-4, is DTGVSQNPRHKITKRGQNVTFRCDPISEHNRLYWYRQTLGQGPEFLTYFQNEAQLEKSRLLSDRFSAERPKGSFSTLEIQRTEQGDSAMYLCASSFTGGDEKLFFGSGTQLSVL.

The chain has TRBV6-5 and TRBJ2-3, with a tentative D call TRBD2 (5 bases). V was trimmed by 2 bases and J by 9 bases, leaving 12 bases between them. CDR3 length: 13 residues. Germline V gene sequence: CDR1 MNHEY, CDR2 SVGAGI. Here the CDR3 reads CASSYPAGITQYF. The DNA for the CDR3 is TGTGCCAGCAGTTACCCTGCCGGGATAACGCAGTATTTT.

A few counts support this clonotype. The chain has TRBV19 and TRBJ1-5; D is perhaps TRBD1 (6 bases). The V and J ends lost 4 bases and 4 bases respectively, with 14 bases between them. Germline values: CDR1 LNHDA, CDR2 SQIVND (reference sequence). The CDR3 is made up of 15 amino acids. CDR3 bases: TGTGCCAGTAGTACTCAAAGGGGGGGAAATCAGCCCCAGCATTTT. It encodes CASSTQRGGNQPQHF.

There are a few counts of this clonotype. This chain connects TRBV4-2 to TRBJ1-2, with a possible D match to TRBD1 (5 bases). Germline V gene lookup returns CDR1 LGHNA and CDR2 YNFKEQ. CDR3 size: 12 residues. Trimming cost V 2 bases and J 8 bases, with 9 bases left between them. For the CDR3, the DNA is TGTGCCAGCAGCCAATCGACAGAGGGCTACACCTTC. As protein: CASSQSTEGYTF.

The V gene is TRBV6-2 or TRBV6-3, the J gene TRBJ2-1; 12 bases line up with TRBD1. The CDR3 runs to 14 residues. Germline-derived CDR1 and CDR2 are MNHEY and SVGEGT. Unmatched junction bases numbered 5, after V lost 5 bases and J lost 9 bases. The CDR3 DNA is TGTGCCAGCAGTAGGGACAGGGGGCTGAGTGAGCAGTTCTTC. This encodes CASSRDRGLSEQFF.

This chain connects TRBV20-1 to TRBJ1-1; D remains ambiguous. This CDR3 is built from 14 residues. Trimming removed 6 bases from V and 2 bases from J, with 16 bases in between. The germline V gene has CDR1 DFQATT and CDR2 SNEGSKA (reference sequence). This CDR3 is CSANPAEANTEAFF. The DNA for the CDR3 is TGCAGTGCAAACCCGGCCGAGGCTAACACTGAAGCTTTCTTT.

This clonotype appeared a few times. The limits of the CDR3 on the DNA are not certain, so only TCRdb's listed CDR3 is given. The gene calls are TRBV7-2 and TRBJ2-7; TRBD1, the table's D call, was not compared with the DNA. Per germline, CDR1 SGHTA and CDR2 FQGNSA. The CDR3 contains 11 residues when both ends are counted. CDR3 loop: CASSFRGRQYF.

A few counts support this clonotype. The rearrangement uses TRBV7-9 and TRBJ1-1, with a tentative D call TRBD1 (5 bases). The germline V gene has CDR1 SEHNR and CDR2 FQNEAQ (reference sequence). The CDR3 spans 13 residues. Trimming cost V 8 bases and J 4 bases, with 14 bases left between them. This chain's CDR3 is CASAKGRGTEAFF. For the CDR3, the DNA is TGTGCCAGCGCTAAGGGGCGGGGCACTGAAGCTTTCTTT.

This clonotype was seen only a few times. The V and J genes are TRBV4-1 and TRBJ2-3, with unresolved D. Germline CDR1 MGHRA, CDR2 YSYEKL. Trimming took 6 bases from V and 4 from J, leaving 11 bases between them. The CDR3 totals 13 residues. This CDR3 is CASRGLVADTQYF. The DNA for the CDR3 is TGCGCCAGCAGGGGTTTGGTTGCAGATACGCAGTATTTT.

This clonotype was found once. The genes are TRBV7-9 and TRBJ2-1, with D tentatively TRBD1 (5 bases). V lost 8 bases and J lost 0, with 11 bases in between. This CDR3 has 14 residues. Germline V gives CDR1 SEHNR, CDR2 FQNEAQ (reference sequence). CDR3 residues: CASLDSLSYNEQFF. The CDR3 nucleotides read TGTGCCAGCCTAGACAGCCTCTCCTACAATGAGCAGTTCTTC.

This clonotype was seen only a few times. The J gene is TRBJ2-2, the V gene TRBV7-3, with D tentatively TRBD1 or TRBD2 (6 bases each). V lost 5 bases and J 4 bases, leaving 11 bases between the germline ends. Germline assignment: CDR1 SGHTA and CDR2 FQGTGA. There are 14 residues in the CDR3. CDR3 nucleotide sequence: TGTGCCAGCAGCGGGGGGCCCCGCACCGGGGAGCTGTTTTTT. Its protein product is CASSGGPRTGELFF.

A few counts support this clonotype. The chain has TRBV29-1 and TRBJ2-7; D is perhaps TRBD1 (5 bases). CDR3 length: 13 residues. V lost 0 bases and J 7 bases, leaving 13 bases between the germline ends. Germline V gene data show CDR1 as SQVTM and CDR2 as ANQGSEA. The CDR3 region is CSVEDEAGSEQYF. CDR3 nucleotide sequence: TGCAGCGTTGAAGATGAAGCAGGGTCGGAGCAGTACTTC.

This clonotype was observed a few times. This chain uses TRBV10-3 with TRBJ2-1, with D uncertain. Germline values: CDR1 ENHRY, CDR2 SYGVKD. Trimming left V 5 bases short and J 2 bases short, with 10 bases between. The CDR3 is 14 amino acids. The CDR3 DNA reads as TGTGCCATCAGTCGGACGGAGACCTACAATGAGCAGTTCTTC. Translation gives CAISRTETYNEQFF.

The chain recombines TRBV10-3 with TRBJ1-2, with TRBD1 matching 9 bases. CDR3 length: 16 residues. With 5 bases clipped from V and 2 bases from J, the junction kept 9 bases outside the gene matches. Looked up from germline, CDR1 is ENHRY and CDR2 is SYGVKD. CDR3: CAISPWGQGTNYGYTF. For the CDR3, the DNA is TGTGCCATCAGTCCGTGGGGACAGGGAACCAACTATGGCTACACCTTC.

The rearrangement joins TRBV7-9 to TRBJ2-4; the D gene could be TRBD1 or TRBD2 (5 bases each). Germline loops: CDR1 SEHNR, CDR2 FQNEAQ (reference sequence). V gave up 1 base and J gave up 11 bases, with 9 bases separating them. The CDR3 covers 12 residues. CDR3 nucleotides: TGTGCCAGCAGCTTAGGACGGGACGTTCAGTACTTC. The encoded protein is CASSLGRDVQYF.

This clonotype was counted only a few times. The V gene is TRBV18, the J gene TRBJ1-1, with TRBD1 as a possible D gene (6 bases). Germline V gene sequence: CDR1 KGHSH, CDR2 LQKENI. Trimming removed 5 bases from V and 4 bases from J, with 20 bases in between. This CDR3 region has 16 residues. The CDR3 DNA is TGTGCCAGCTCATCACGACAGGCAGCCGGGGGCACTGAAGCTTTCTTT. Encoded protein: CASSSRQAAGGTEAFF.